The 32 T cell receptor beta chains listed next were all sequenced from one sample in a study of T cells in Graves' hyperthyroidism and ophthalmopathy. Researchers took RNA transcripts and amplified the TCR beta CDR3 regions from them. TCR CDR3 underwent first-round RT-PCR with the HTBI primer set. Using its own MiXCR run on the multiplex PCR reads, TCRdb lists one record per CDR3 protein. The sample has under 400,000 distinct CDR3 sequences, roughly a fifth seen once. Sequenced input: blood. These TCRs come from a woman in her forties or fifties with Graves' hyperthyroidism.

In its sample, this clonotype was seen many times. The chain couples TRBV6-1 to TRBJ2-3; possibly TRBD1 for D (5 bases). Trimming left V 5 bases short and J 1 base short, with 10 bases between. This CDR3 spans 14 amino acids. Germline CDR1 MNHNS, CDR2 SASEGT. DNA for the CDR3: TGTGCCAGCAGTCCAGGGTTCGGCACAGATACGCAGTATTTT. It specifies CASSPGFGTDTQYF.

This clonotype was counted at least ten times. This rearrangement joins TRBV29-1 to TRBJ1-2, with 7 bases fitting TRBD1. This CDR3 is 13 amino acids long. Trimming cost V 1 base and J 3 bases; bases outside gene matches: 2. The V gene's germline CDR1 is SQVTM and CDR2 ANQGSEA. The CDR3, as DNA: TGCAGCGTTGAAGGAGGGACAGACTATGGCTACACCTTC. Amino acids: CSVEGGTDYGYTF.

The genes are TRBV28 and TRBJ2-7; D is perhaps TRBD1 or TRBD2 (5 bases each). The CDR3 consists of 14 residues. Germline lookup yields CDR1 MDHEN and CDR2 SYDVKM. V was cut by 6 bases and J by 4 bases, with 16 bases left in between. In nucleotides, the CDR3 is TGTGCCAGCAGAACGTCGGGACCCCCATACGAGCAGTACTTC. This sequence encodes CASRTSGPPYEQYF.

V gene TRBV13 combines with J gene TRBJ2-3; 7 nucleotides align to TRBD2. Losses at the gene ends were 5 bases for V and 5 bases for J; bases not matched to a gene: 10. Germline V gene data show CDR1 as PRHDT and CDR2 as FYEKMQ (reference sequence). The CDR3 covers 15 residues. The CDR3 reads CASSHTEAGIDTQYF. The CDR3 bases are TGTGCCAGCAGCCATACTGAAGCGGGGATAGATACGCAGTATTTT.

The rearrangement joins TRBV25-1 to TRBJ2-5; a weak D match, TRBD2 (6 bases). Trimming cost V 2 bases and J 4 bases, with 11 bases left between them. CDR3 length equals 14 residues. Germline V gene sequence: CDR1 MGHDK, CDR2 SYGVNS. CDR3 loop: CASSEHSGGETQYF. CDR3 bases: TGTGCCAGCAGTGAACATAGCGGAGGAGAGACCCAGTACTTC.

The CDR3 DNA follows: TGTGCCAGCAGCCTATCGACCCGGACAGGGGTGACTGAAGCTTTCTTT. Encoded protein: CASSLSTRTGVTEAFF. The chain is built from TRBV3-1 and TRBJ1-1; 9 bases are a match to TRBD1. J lost 5 bases, V lost 4 bases, and 11 bases had no gene match. The V gene's germline CDR1 is LGHDT and CDR2 YNNKEL (reference sequence). The CDR3 loop spans 16 amino acids.

This clonotype has at least ten counts. The chain employs TRBV7-3 and TRBJ2-5; the D gene could be TRBD1 or TRBD2 (5 bases each). The CDR3 covers 13 residues. Germline lookup yields CDR1 SGHTA and CDR2 FQGTGA. The V end lost 5 bases, the J end lost 5 bases, and 12 bases lay between the germline ends. The chain's CDR3 is CASSRGTGETQYF. DNA of the CDR3: TGTGCCAGCAGCAGAGGGACGGGCGAGACCCAGTACTTC.

This clonotype was seen only a few times. The chain carries TRBV19 and TRBJ1-2; D gene unclear. The germline V and J ends were trimmed by 7 bases and 8 bases, with 20 bases remaining between them. The CDR3 totals 14 residues. The germline gives CDR1 LNHDA, CDR2 SQIVND (reference sequence). The CDR3 reads CASTTREPIEGYTF. For the CDR3, the DNA is TGTGCCAGTACTACGCGGGAGCCAATAGAAGGCTACACCTTC.

The sample holds a few counts of this clonotype. The chain carries TRBV2 and TRBJ1-6, with D tentatively TRBD1 (6 bases). The V and J ends lost 8 bases and 2 bases respectively, with 13 bases between them. This CDR3 contains 15 residues. Germline V gene sequence: CDR1 SNHLY, CDR2 FYNNEI. The CDR3: CASSQTGPYNSPLHF. CDR3 nucleotide sequence: TGTGCCAGCTCTCAGACAGGCCCCTATAATTCACCCCTCCACTTT.

The table lists this clonotype with a few counts. This could be a read error, since a much larger clone is one nucleotide away. The chain combines TRBV7-3 with TRBJ1-1, with TRBD1 as a possible D gene (5 bases). Germline CDR1 reads SGHTA; CDR2 reads FQGTGA. The length of the CDR3 is 15 residues. CDR3 loop: CASSLIGDEGTEALF. The CDR3 coding sequence is TGTGCCAGCAGCTTAATAGGGGATGAGGGCACTGAAGCTCTCTTT.

This clonotype was observed many times. This sequence joins TRBV7-6 and TRBJ2-7, with 13 nucleotides matching TRBD2. From germline, CDR1 is SGHVS and CDR2 FNYEAQ. This CDR3 contains 15 residues. Trimming cost V 5 bases and J 6 bases; bases outside gene matches: 7. The CDR3 here is CASSNRTSGSSEQYF. The DNA of the CDR3 is TGTGCCAGCAGCAACCGGACTAGCGGGAGCAGCGAGCAGTACTTC. Full variable domain (remainder filled in from reference TRBV7-6 and TRBJ2-7): GAGVSQSPRYKVTKRGQDVALRCDPISGHVSLYWYRQALGQGPEFLTYFNYEAQQDKSGLPNDRFSAERPEGSISTLTIQRTEQRDSAMYRCASSNRTSGSSEQYFGPGTRLTVT.

The CDR3 DNA follows: TGTGCCAGCAGCTTAGCGAGCGTCATATACAATGAGCAGTTCTTC. Residues: CASSLASVIYNEQFF. The chain joins TRBV7-9 to TRBJ2-1; no definite D call. The CDR3 length is 15 residues. Germline loops: CDR1 SEHNR, CDR2 FQNEAQ (reference sequence). V was clipped by 0 bases and J by 4 bases, with 10 bases between them.

This clonotype has just a few counts. The J gene is TRBJ2-4, the V gene TRBV19, with 9 bases that match TRBD2. The CDR3 runs 17 residues. V lost 5 bases, J lost 1 base, and 9 bases stayed unmatched. Germline V gene lookup returns CDR1 LNHDA and CDR2 SQIVND (reference sequence). The chain's CDR3 is CASSAVASGIAKNIQYF. CDR3 nucleotides: TGTGCCAGTAGTGCCGTGGCTAGCGGGATCGCCAAAAACATTCAGTACTTC. The entire variable domain, with the rest obtained from reference TRBV19 and TRBJ2-4, is as follows: DGGITQSPKYLFRKEGQNVTLSCEQNLNHDAMYWYRQDPGQGLRLIYYSQIVNDFQKGDIAEGYSVSREKKESFPLTVTSAQKNPTAFYLCASSAVASGIAKNIQYFGAGTRLSVL.

The CDR3 here is CAISDQGANGYTF. CDR3 in DNA: TGTGCCATCAGTGATCAGGGCGCGAATGGCTACACCTTC. The chain is built from TRBV10-3 and TRBJ1-2; a weak D match, TRBD1 (5 bases). V lost 3 bases, J lost 6 bases, and 11 bases lay in between. This CDR3 has 13 amino acids. The germline CDR1 and CDR2 sequences are ENHRY and SYGVKD.

This clonotype showed up many times. This chain links TRBV7-3 with TRBJ2-5; D unclear. The CDR3 runs to 11 residues. Germline CDR1 and CDR2: SGHTA and FQGTGA. Trimming removed 5 bases at V and 5 bases at J, with 6 bases between. CDR3: CASSMIETQYF. CDR3 nucleotides: TGTGCCAGCAGCATGATTGAGACCCAGTACTTC. The full variable domain, in which reference TRBV7-3 and TRBJ2-5 provide the parts outside the CDR3, is GAGVSQTPSNKVTEKGKYVELRCDPISGHTALYWYRQSLGQGPEFLIYFQGTGAADDSGLPNDRFFAVRPEGSVSTLKIQRTERGDSAVYLCASSMIETQYFGPGTRLLVL.

About this clonotype: Mismatch with germline at one junction end may stem from a read error. The genes are TRBV19 and TRBJ1-2, with D perhaps matching TRBD1 (5 bases). The CDR3 contains 15 residues. CDR1 and CDR2 (germline): LNHDA, SQIVND (reference sequence). DNA of the CDR3: TGTGCCGGTAGAACCACAGGAAAGATTTCTGATGGCTACACCTTC. It translates to CAGRTTGKISDGYTF.

This clonotype has at least ten counts. CDR3 nucleotide sequence: TGCAGTGCTAGAGATAGCGGGAGTATCCAAGAGACCCAGTACTTC. It codes for CSARDSGSIQETQYF. The V call is TRBV20-1, the J call TRBJ2-5, with 9 bases that match TRBD2. The CDR3 has 15 amino acids. V lost 0 bases, J lost 1 base, and 3 bases stayed unmatched. In germline, CDR1 is DFQATT, CDR2 SNEGSKA (reference sequence).

This clonotype showed up many times. The CDR3 coding sequence is TGCAGTGCTAGAATCCTCGCTAGCGGGAGTGGGTGGGATACGCAGTATTTT. It encodes CSARILASGSGWDTQYF. V gene TRBV20-1 combines with J gene TRBJ2-3; 10 bases agree with TRBD2. Per the germline V gene, CDR1 is DFQATT and CDR2 is SNEGSKA (reference sequence). The CDR3 totals 17 residues. The junction had 14 bases not matched to a gene; V was cut back by 2 bases and J by 6 bases.

The gene calls are TRBV2 and TRBJ2-7, with D uncertain. The length of the CDR3 is 14 residues. Germline CDR1 is SNHLY and CDR2 is FYNNEI. V shed 4 bases and J shed 2 bases, with 12 bases lying between them. The chain's CDR3 is CASSVKVLTYEQYF. The CDR3 DNA is TGTGCCAGCAGTGTTAAGGTCTTGACCTACGAGCAGTACTTC.

This clonotype was detected many times. The J gene is TRBJ2-5, the V gene TRBV28; possibly TRBD2 for D (5 bases). Trimming shortened V by 4 bases and J by 4 bases, and 19 bases separated the two germline ends. CDR3 size: 16 residues. Germline V CDR1 and CDR2: MDHEN, SYDVKM. The CDR3 nucleotides read TGTGCCAGCAGTTCCAGACCCACTAGGTTTGGAGAGACCCAGTACTTC. Translated, it gives CASSSRPTRFGETQYF.

This sequence joins TRBV27 and TRBJ1-5; D might be TRBD1 (6 bases). From germline, CDR1 is MNHEY and CDR2 SMNVEV (reference sequence). The V end was cut by 6 bases, the J end by 1 base, with 19 bases between. This CDR3 has 17 amino acids. DNA for the CDR3: TGTGCCAGCAGACCGGCCGCCGGGACAAGAAGCAATCAGCCCCAGCATTTT. Translating it yields CASRPAAGTRSNQPQHF.

This clonotype came up a few times. At one end the junction does not follow the germline gene, possibly because of a read error. This rearrangement joins TRBV5-1 to TRBJ1-3; maybe TRBD1 (5 bases). Germline V gene sequence: CDR1 SGHRS, CDR2 YFSETQ. This CDR3 comprises 19 residues. The CDR3 here is CARSLIGCGGRLSGNTIYF. The CDR3 DNA reads TGCGCCAGAAGCTTGATTGGTTGCGGGGGACGCCTTTCTGGAAACACCATATATTTT. Full variable domain (remainder filled in from reference TRBV5-1 and TRBJ1-3): KAGVTQTPRYLIKTRGQQVTLSCSPISGHRSVSWYQQTPGQGLQFLFEYFSETQRNKGNFPGRFSGRQFSNSRSEMNVSTLELGDSALYLCARSLIGCGGRLSGNTIYFGEGSWLTVV.

This clonotype was counted at least ten times. This chain uses TRBV27 with TRBJ1-4; 7 bases match TRBD1. Per the germline V gene, CDR1 is MNHEY and CDR2 is SMNVEV (reference sequence). The CDR3 is made up of 15 amino acids. After removal of 5 bases from V and 6 bases from J, the junction contained 9 bases not matched to a gene. The CDR3: CASSPRQGSHEKLFF. The CDR3 DNA is TGTGCCAGCAGTCCACGACAGGGTTCTCATGAAAAACTGTTTTTT.

This clonotype was observed many times. The rearrangement joins TRBV6-2 or TRBV6-3 to TRBJ1-5; TRBD1 agrees at 7 bases. Trimming removed 6 bases from V and 3 bases from J; junction bases left unmatched: 8. Looked up from germline, CDR1 is MNHEY and CDR2 is SVGEGT. The CDR3 extends over 15 amino acids. Here the CDR3 DNA reads TGTGCCAGCAGCGGGACAGCAGGGCCCAATCAGCCCCAGCATTTT. Translating gives CASSGTAGPNQPQHF.

This clonotype was observed at least ten times. The chain couples TRBV12-3 or TRBV12-4 to TRBJ2-7; unclear D gene. V was cut by 0 bases and J by 2 bases, with 8 bases left in between. The CDR3 loop spans 14 amino acids. DNA for the CDR3: TGTGCCAGCAGTTTAGCGCGAGACACCTACGAGCAGTACTTC. Translation: CASSLARDTYEQYF.

The genes are TRBV6-5 and TRBJ2-7; TRBD1 matches 10 bases. With 3 bases clipped from V and 1 base from J, the junction kept 6 bases outside the gene matches. This CDR3 comprises 16 residues. In germline, CDR1 is MNHEY, CDR2 SVGAGI. Here the CDR3 reads CASSYPGQGLSYEQYF. In DNA form, the CDR3 reads TGTGCCAGCAGTTATCCGGGACAGGGGCTATCCTACGAGCAGTACTTC.

This clonotype was counted at least ten times. The chain couples TRBV10-2 to TRBJ1-6, with a tentative D call TRBD1 (6 bases). Trimming pared 8 bases from V and 14 bases from J, leaving 19 bases between. CDR1 and CDR2 (germline): WSHSY, SAAADI. There are 13 residues in the CDR3. The CDR3 sequence: CASGQGSALALHF. CDR3 nucleotides: TGCGCCAGCGGGCAGGGGTCGGCCTTAGCCCTCCACTTT.

Many counts were recorded for this clonotype. This sequence joins TRBV3-1 and TRBJ2-7; 8 bases map to TRBD2. V lost 4 bases and J lost 6; bases outside the gene matches: 8. This CDR3 spans 14 amino acids. CDR1 and CDR2 from the germline V gene are LGHDT and YNNKEL (reference sequence). CDR3 protein: CASSPGLAGSEQYF. CDR3 DNA sequence: TGTGCCAGCAGCCCCGGACTAGCCGGCTCCGAGCAGTACTTC.

This clonotype showed up many times. The chain has TRBV12-3 or TRBV12-4 and TRBJ1-4, with D possibly being TRBD1 (5 bases). The CDR3 extends over 12 amino acids. V gave up 5 bases and J gave up 6 bases, with 7 bases separating them. The CDR3 sequence: CASSQGDEKLFF. CDR3 bases: TGTGCCAGCAGTCAGGGAGATGAAAAACTGTTTTTT.

This clonotype showed up many times. The chain employs TRBV20-1 and TRBJ2-5, with 9 positions matching TRBD2. Germline assignment: CDR1 DFQATT and CDR2 SNEGSKA (reference sequence). V trimming: 5 bases; J trimming: 7 bases; junction bases outside the gene matches: 8. The CDR3 sequence is 13 residues long. CDR3 amino acids: CSAVRGGLLTQYF. The CDR3 DNA sequence: TGCAGTGCTGTGCGGGGGGGCCTCTTGACCCAGTACTTC.

This clonotype has at least ten counts. The rearrangement uses TRBV5-1 and TRBJ2-7, with D possibly TRBD2 on 6 matching bases. Trimming cost V 0 bases and J 2 bases, with 12 bases left between them. Germline CDR1 reads SGHRS; CDR2 reads YFSETQ. CDR3 length: 15 residues. CDR3 DNA: TGCGCCAGCAGCTTGGGGTTTAGCGGAGCCTACGAGCAGTACTTC. Its translation: CASSLGFSGAYEQYF.

As to this clonotype: This sequence may be a read error, since a much larger clone differs from it by one base. The V call is TRBV12-3 or TRBV12-4, the J call TRBJ2-1; 12 bases agree with TRBD2. J lost 9 bases, V lost 5 bases, and 11 bases had no gene match. CDR3 length equals 16 residues. This chain's CDR3 is CASSTAGLAGPSEQFF. The CDR3 DNA reads TGTGCCAGCAGTACAGCCGGACTAGCGGGACCCAGTGAGCAGTTCTTC.